These 30 T cell receptor beta chains originate from one sample sequenced in a study of Ad26.COV2.S vaccination and SARS-CoV-2 variants. Stated treatment: about 20 received Ad26.COV2.S at low or high dose, single or two shots; roughly five received placebo; per-sample allocation not given. Sample collection was performed on day 63 after the first vaccine or placebo injection. Clones were sequenced by immunoSEQ multiplex PCR, and TCRdb holds only the in-frame ones, with some missing. This table holds some 330,000 clones, around 90% found once. The input for sequencing was peripheral blood, taken in a trial of Ad26.COV2.S vaccine versus placebo. Receptor source: a person between 18 and 65 years old who received the Ad26.COV2.S COVID-19 vaccine or a placebo.

This rearrangement joins TRBV2 to TRBJ2-2, with 10 bases identical to TRBD2. The CDR3 length is 14 residues. Losses at the gene ends were 7 bases for V and 4 bases for J; bases not matched to a gene: 3. Germline V gene data show CDR1 as SNHLY and CDR2 as FYNNEI. For the CDR3, the DNA is TGTGCCAGCATGGGACTAGCGCTCACCGGGGAGCTGTTTTTT. Encoded protein: CASMGLALTGELFF.

This chain links TRBV30 with TRBJ2-1; D uncertain. CDR1 is GTSNPN, CDR2 SVGIG, per germline (reference sequence). V lost 2 bases and J lost 8, with 10 bases in between. The CDR3 consists of 12 residues. CDR3 nucleotide sequence: TGTGCCTGGAGTCCTGTCTCGCATGAGCAGTTCTTC. This translates into CAWSPVSHEQFF.

The chain is built from TRBV29-1 and TRBJ1-1; tentative D call: TRBD1 (5 bases). This CDR3 region has 13 residues. Germline V gene data show CDR1 as SQVTM and CDR2 as ANQGSEA. The ends were cut back, 6 bases at V and 3 bases at J, with 14 bases in the middle. CDR3 nucleotides: TGCAGCGTGACACAGCAGGGAGACACTGAAGCTTTCTTT. This codes for CSVTQQGDTEAFF.

This chain joins TRBV18 and TRBJ1-5; D is undetermined. The V end lost 2 bases, the J end lost 9 bases, and 8 bases lay between the germline ends. Germline loops: CDR1 KGHSH, CDR2 LQKENI. CDR3 length: 12 amino acids. DNA for the CDR3: TGTGCCAGCTCACCAGAGAGTGGGCCCCAGCATTTT. Its translation: CASSPESGPQHF.

The chain recombines TRBV6-5 with TRBJ1-5; 7 bases line up with TRBD1. Germline V lookup: CDR1 MNHEY, CDR2 SVGAGI. V shed 7 bases and J 3 bases; nucleotides not matched to a gene: 9. CDR3 size: 15 residues. CDR3 loop: CASTKGDRNNQPQHF. The DNA for the CDR3 is TGTGCCAGCACCAAGGGGGACAGAAACAATCAGCCCCAGCATTTT.

The chain is built from TRBV9 and TRBJ2-3, with 10 bases identical to TRBD2. CDR1 and CDR2 (germline): SGDLS, YYNGEE. V dropped 0 bases and J dropped 6; count of bases not matched to a gene: 10. The CDR3 runs to 17 residues. CDR3 coding DNA: TGTGCCAGCAGCGTAGAAGGAGGCCTAGCGGGAGTGGATACGCAGTATTTT. Translated: CASSVEGGLAGVDTQYF.

The gene calls are TRBV27 and TRBJ2-2, with TRBD2 matching 9 bases. V shed 7 bases and J 2 bases; nucleotides not matched to a gene: 8. The CDR3 is made up of 16 amino acids. Germline lookup yields CDR1 MNHEY and CDR2 SMNVEV (reference sequence). The CDR3 coding sequence is TGTGCCAGCACCCTTATAGCGGGAGATAACACCGGGGAGCTGTTTTTT. Its protein product is CASTLIAGDNTGELFF.

The chain carries TRBV7-9 and TRBJ2-2; D possibly corresponds to TRBD1 (5 bases). Trimming removed 1 base at V and 2 bases at J, with 11 bases between. Germline CDR1 is SEHNR and CDR2 is FQNEAQ (reference sequence). The CDR3 contains 16 residues. CDR3 coding DNA: TGTGCCAGCAGCTTAGAGACAGTAGGAAACACCGGGGAGCTGTTTTTT. Its translation is CASSLETVGNTGELFF.

This sequence joins TRBV29-1 and TRBJ2-5, with 10 bases that match TRBD2. Unmatched junction bases numbered 9, after V lost 6 bases and J lost 5 bases. Per germline, CDR1 SQVTM and CDR2 ANQGSEA. This CDR3 spans 14 amino acids. The CDR3 loop is CSVELAGGGETQYF. CDR3 bases: TGCAGCGTCGAATTAGCGGGGGGCGGCGAGACCCAGTACTTC.

The J gene is TRBJ2-5, the V gene TRBV9, with 11 bases aligning to TRBD2. Germline CDR1 is SGDLS and CDR2 is YYNGEE. The CDR3 contains 16 residues. V was clipped by 4 bases and J by 5 bases; unmatched bases: 10. This CDR3 is CASSKGLAGGGETQYF. As DNA, the CDR3 is TGTGCCAGCAGCAAGGGTCTAGCGGGGGGCGGGGAGACCCAGTACTTC.

V gene TRBV15 combines with J gene TRBJ1-2; the match to TRBD1 covers 10 bases. Per the germline V gene, CDR1 is LNHNV and CDR2 is YYDKDF (reference sequence). Trimming removed 3 bases from V and 3 bases from J; junction bases left unmatched: 7. The CDR3 runs 16 residues. The CDR3 reads CATSRGGTGADYGYTF. The CDR3 bases are TGTGCCACCAGCAGGGGCGGGACAGGGGCAGACTATGGCTACACCTTC.

The chain links TRBV3-1 (or the pseudogene TRBV3-2) to TRBJ1-4; D not resolved. The V gene lost 1 base and the J gene lost 8 bases, with 14 bases spanning the gap. CDR1 is LGHDT, CDR2 YNNKEL, per germline (reference sequence). This CDR3 is 15 amino acids long. CDR3 nucleotide sequence: TGTGCCAGCAGCCAAGTCGTCTGGGGAGGCGAAAAACTGTTTTTT. Protein: CASSQVVWGGEKLFF.

This clone was detected only a few times. The chain carries TRBV5-1 and TRBJ1-2, with 7 bases identical to TRBD1. CDR3 length: 15 amino acids. Germline CDR1 reads SGHRS; CDR2 reads YFSETQ. Losses at the gene ends were 1 base for V and 6 bases for J; bases not matched to a gene: 9. In DNA form, the CDR3 reads TGCGCCAGCAGCTTGAGGGGGCAAGTCGGGGATGGCTACACCTTC. Protein: CASSLRGQVGDGYTF.

The J gene is TRBJ2-1, the V gene TRBV3-1 (or the pseudogene TRBV3-2); 7 bases map to TRBD2. Per the germline V gene, CDR1 is LGHDT and CDR2 is YNNKEL (reference sequence). The length of the CDR3 is 15 residues. V lost 8 bases and J lost 3; bases outside the gene matches: 10. In nucleotides, the CDR3 is TGTGCCAGCGGGGAGGCGGGAGTTGGCTACAATGAGCAGTTCTTC. Translated, it gives CASGEAGVGYNEQFF.

J is TRBJ1-1 and V is TRBV28; D remains ambiguous. V dropped 4 bases and J dropped 1 base, with 10 bases sitting between them. The germline gives CDR1 MDHEN, CDR2 SYDVKM. The length of the CDR3 is 14 residues. The CDR3 coding sequence is TGTGCCAGCAGTTCAGAGGGCGGGAACACTGAAGCTTTCTTT. Translation: CASSSEGGNTEAFF.

The chain uses TRBV19 and TRBJ2-1; 7 positions match TRBD2. This CDR3 region has 15 residues. V lost 3 bases to trimming and J lost 4 bases; unmatched junction nucleotides: 6. CDR1 LNHDA and CDR2 SQIVND come from the germline V gene (reference sequence). The CDR3: CASSMASGDYNEQFF. The CDR3 DNA reads TGTGCCAGTAGTATGGCTAGCGGAGATTACAATGAGCAGTTCTTC. Supplemented by reference TRBV19 and TRBJ2-1, the full variable domain reads DGGITQSPKYLFRKEGQNVTLSCEQNLNHDAMYWYRQDPGQGLRLIYYSQIVNDFQKGDIAEGYSVSREKKESFPLTVTSAQKNPTAFYLCASSMASGDYNEQFFGPGTRLTVL.

The V call is TRBV4-3, the J call TRBJ2-1; D might be TRBD2 (6 bases). Germline V gene sequence: CDR1 LGHNA, CDR2 YSLEER. Trimming took 2 bases from V and 5 from J, leaving 13 bases between them. This CDR3 spans 15 amino acids. CDR3 protein: CASSQSPPGDNEQFF. CDR3 DNA: TGCGCCAGCAGCCAAAGCCCTCCGGGGGACAATGAGCAGTTCTTC.

The chain combines TRBV18 with TRBJ2-3, with 7 positions matching TRBD2. From germline, CDR1 is KGHSH and CDR2 LQKENI. The CDR3 consists of 17 residues. Trimming removed 3 bases from V and 5 bases from J; junction bases left unmatched: 14. CDR3 region: CASSPRPSREAGDTQYF. The CDR3 DNA sequence: TGTGCCAGCTCACCTCGGCCAAGCCGGGAGGCTGGAGATACGCAGTATTTT.

This rearrangement joins TRBV7-2 to TRBJ1-2; tentative D call: TRBD1 (6 bases). This CDR3 spans 14 amino acids. V lost 1 base to trimming and J lost 7 bases, with 13 bases between them. CDR1 is SGHTA, CDR2 FQGNSA, per germline. The CDR3 nucleotides read TGTGCCAGCAGCTTAGATTGGGGGGCATCTGGCTACACCTTC. This encodes CASSLDWGASGYTF.

Concerning this clone: The same CDR3 can be traced to other DNA sequences in this sample. The V gene is TRBV18, the J gene TRBJ1-1; 7 nucleotides line up with TRBD1. Germline CDR1 KGHSH, CDR2 LQKENI. J lost 3 bases, V lost 6 bases, and 4 bases had no gene match. The CDR3 runs 13 residues. DNA for the CDR3: TGTGCCAGCTCCCCTCAGGGGGACACTGAAGCTTTCTTT. Translating it yields CASSPQGDTEAFF.

This chain uses TRBV28 with TRBJ2-7; no clear D gene. Between the trimmed V and J ends, which lost 5 bases and 3 bases, there was a span of 14 bases. Per germline, CDR1 MDHEN and CDR2 SYDVKM. CDR3 length: 14 amino acids. In DNA form, the CDR3 reads TGTGCCAGCAGTCCCTTAGCAGAATACTACGAGCAGTACGTC. Translation: CASSPLAEYYEQYV.

The rearrangement uses TRBV18 and TRBJ1-2; D not resolved. CDR1 and CDR2 from the germline V gene are KGHSH and LQKENI. V lost 2 bases and J lost 7, with 17 bases in between. The CDR3 runs to 15 residues. This CDR3 is CASSPKVAGVSGYTF. DNA for the CDR3: TGTGCCAGCTCACCAAAGGTAGCAGGAGTTAGTGGCTACACCTTC.

The V call is TRBV5-1, the J call TRBJ2-6; TRBD1 aligns across 7 bases. This CDR3 has 15 residues. V shed 2 bases and J 6 bases; nucleotides not matched to a gene: 5. From germline, CDR1 is SGHRS and CDR2 YFSETQ. As DNA, the CDR3 is TGCGCCAGCAGCTTTTCCGGGACAGTGGCCAACGTCCTGACTTTC. It specifies CASSFSGTVANVLTF. The full variable domain, with the rest looked up from reference TRBV5-1 and TRBJ2-6, is KAGVTQTPRYLIKTRGQQVTLSCSPISGHRSVSWYQQTPGQGLQFLFEYFSETQRNKGNFPGRFSGRQFSNSRSEMNVSTLELGDSALYLCASSFSGTVANVLTFGAGSRLTVL.

This clone was found once. The V and J genes are TRBV2 and TRBJ2-3, with 10 nucleotides matching TRBD2. CDR1 is SNHLY and CDR2 is FYNNEI in the germline V gene. V shed 8 bases, J shed 2 bases, and the junction held 7 bases outside the gene matches. The CDR3 totals 15 residues. The CDR3, as DNA: TGTGCCAGCGGGTTACTAGCGGGGCCCACAGATACGCAGTATTTT. As protein: CASGLLAGPTDTQYF.

The rearrangement joins TRBV30 to TRBJ1-1; D call uncertain. Per germline, CDR1 GTSNPN and CDR2 SVGIG (reference sequence). Trimming took off 0 bases at V and 5 bases at J, with 13 bases between the two ends. This CDR3 is 14 amino acids long. The CDR3 bases are TGTGCCTGGAGTGTAAGGTGGGCCTCAACTGAAGCTTTCTTT. Translating it yields CAWSVRWASTEAFF.

V is TRBV7-9 and J is TRBJ2-1; TRBD2 agrees at 10 bases. The germline V gene encodes CDR1 SEHNR and CDR2 FQNEAQ (reference sequence). CDR3 length: 15 amino acids. With 2 bases clipped from V and 6 bases from J, the junction kept 4 bases outside the gene matches. CDR3 nucleotide sequence: TGTGCCAGCAGCTTACTAGCGGGAGATTTCAATGAGCAGTTCTTC. Translated, it gives CASSLLAGDFNEQFF. Complete variable domain (other parts from reference TRBV7-9 and TRBJ2-1): DTGVSQNPRHKITKRGQNVTFRCDPISEHNRLYWYRQTLGQGPEFLTYFQNEAQLEKSRLLSDRFSAERPKGSFSTLEIQRTEQGDSAMYLCASSLLAGDFNEQFFGPGTRLTVL.

The CDR3 DNA reads TGTGCCAGCAGCTTAGATTGGGGGCATGGCTACACCTTC. Residues: CASSLDWGHGYTF. V is TRBV7-9 and J is TRBJ1-2, with a weak D call TRBD1 (6 bases). In germline, CDR1 is SEHNR, CDR2 FQNEAQ (reference sequence). V gave up 1 base and J gave up 6 bases, with 9 bases separating them. The CDR3 length is 13 residues.

A single count supports this clone. The CDR3 region has the DNA TGCGCCAGCAGCCAAGGCCTCCTTCCTGGACAGGGCCTGAACACCGGGGAGCTGTTTTTT. It specifies CASSQGLLPGQGLNTGELFF. This sequence joins TRBV4-3 and TRBJ2-2, with TRBD1 matching over 8 bases. In germline, CDR1 is LGHNA, CDR2 YSLEER. The CDR3 covers 20 residues. J was trimmed by 1 base and V by 1 base; bases with no gene match: 14.

In DNA, the CDR3 is TGCGCCAGCAGTGACTCGGGGTCTGAAGCTTTCTTT. Residues: CASSDSGSEAFF. This rearrangement joins TRBV10-1 to TRBJ1-1; D is ambiguous. Germline V gives CDR1 WNHNN, CDR2 SYGVQD (reference sequence). The CDR3 covers 12 residues. The V and J ends lost 3 bases and 6 bases respectively, with 8 bases between them.

This chain uses TRBV15 with TRBJ2-5; the match to TRBD2 covers 11 bases. This CDR3 is built from 17 residues. Germline V CDR1 and CDR2: LNHNV, YYDKDF (reference sequence). Trimming removed 5 bases from V and 2 bases from J; junction bases left unmatched: 10. CDR3 amino acids: CATSGARVAGGQETQYF. CDR3 in DNA: TGTGCCACCAGCGGCGCCAGAGTAGCGGGGGGGCAAGAGACCCAGTACTTC.